This TCR beta chain was obtained from a study of cytotoxic CD8 clonotypes in ibrutinib-treated CLL. General study results and limits: Higher circulating CD8+ T-cell counts strongly accompanied higher baseline clonality, above age-matched healthy donors.

From germline, CDR1 is MDHEN and CDR2 SYDVKM. The length of the CDR3 is 13 residues. Deletions cut 8 bases from V and 5 bases from J, with 16 bases between. Only in-frame clones appear in the TCRdb table, and some are missing; sequencing was by immunoSEQ multiplex PCR. The data show hundreds of thousands of clones, around three quarters seen once. Of note for this clone: The antigen remains unidentified.

The chain uses TRBV28 and TRBJ2-7; D gene ambiguous. The receptor was isolated from a human donor with chronic lymphocytic leukemia. Sequencing used PBMCs, obtained after 24 months of ibrutinib treatment. CDR3 sequence (DNA): TGTGCCAGCTTTTCTTGGGGTCTTCACGAGCAGTACTTC. Translated: CASFSWGLHEQYF.